The 23 T cell receptor beta chains below all came from one sample that was sequenced in a study of T cells in Graves' hyperthyroidism and ophthalmopathy. Amplification of TCR beta CDR3 regions used RNA as the template. HTBI primers were employed in a first-round RT-PCR of the TCR CDR3. TCRdb reanalysed the multiplex PCR reads using MiXCR and keeps one entry per CDR3 protein. The sample lists approximately 400,000 distinct CDR3 sequences; approximately 20% were seen once. Sequenced sample: blood. Every receptor here comes from a young woman with Graves' hyperthyroidism.

This clonotype was counted many times. The chain carries TRBV5-6 and TRBJ1-2; D unclear. Trimming pared 2 bases from V and 6 bases from J, leaving 8 bases between. CDR3 length: 12 residues. Germline CDR1 and CDR2: SGHDT and YYEEEE. This CDR3 is CASSFGADGYTF. In DNA form, the CDR3 reads TGTGCCAGCAGCTTCGGCGCGGATGGCTACACCTTC. Supplemented by reference TRBV5-6 and TRBJ1-2, the full variable domain reads DAGVTQSPTHLIKTRGQQVTLRCSPKSGHDTVSWYQQALGQGPQFIFQYYEEEERQRGNFPDRFSGHQFPNYSSELNVNALLLGDSALYLCASSFGADGYTFGSGTRLTVV.

J is TRBJ1-1 and V is TRBV12-3 or TRBV12-4, with unresolved D. There are 14 residues in the CDR3. Deletions cut 6 bases from V and 0 bases from J, with 11 bases between. The DNA for the CDR3 is TGTGCCAGCAGGGAGAGCGTAGTGAACACTGAAGCTTTCTTT. Encoded protein: CASRESVVNTEAFF.

This clonotype has a count of ten or more. The rearrangement uses TRBV3-1 and TRBJ1-1; D is unresolved. V was cut by 3 bases and J by 1 base, with 9 bases left in between. Germline V gene sequence: CDR1 LGHDT, CDR2 YNNKEL (reference sequence). The length of the CDR3 is 14 residues. CDR3 nucleotides: TGTGCCAGCAGCCATATGGAGGGGAACACTGAAGCTTTCTTT. This translates into CASSHMEGNTEAFF.

As regards this clonotype: This clone may be a read error of a much larger clone one base away. The gene calls are TRBV19 and TRBJ2-7; TRBD1 might be the D (5 bases). From germline, CDR1 is LNHDA and CDR2 SQIVND (reference sequence). CDR3 size: 15 residues. The CDR3, as DNA: TGTGCCAGTAGTATAGCGGACACCGGCTTCTACGGGCAGTACTTC. Its translation is CASSIADTGFYGQYF. Supplemented by reference TRBV19 and TRBJ2-7, the full variable domain reads DGGITQSPKYLFRKEGQNVTLSCEQNLNHDAMYWYRQDPGQGLRLIYYSQIVNDFQKGDIAEGYSVSREKKESFPLTVTSAQKNPTAFYLCASSIADTGFYGQYFGPGTRLTVT.

This clonotype appeared a few times. The chain links TRBV4-1 to TRBJ1-6, with TRBD1 matching over 9 bases. This CDR3 region has 13 residues. Germline-derived CDR1 and CDR2 are MGHRA and YSYEKL. V trimming: 2 bases; J trimming: 14 bases; junction bases outside the gene matches: 4. Here the CDR3 reads CASSQNRGLTLHF. DNA of the CDR3: TGCGCCAGCAGCCAAAACAGGGGGCTCACCCTCCACTTT.

This clonotype has just a few counts. The chain joins TRBV20-1 to TRBJ2-2; 8 bases fit TRBD2. The CDR3 is 15 residues long. Losses at the gene ends were 3 bases for V and 1 base for J; bases not matched to a gene: 4. The V gene's germline CDR1 is DFQATT and CDR2 SNEGSKA (reference sequence). The chain's CDR3 is CSARGLAGNTGELFF. In DNA form, the CDR3 reads TGCAGTGCTAGGGGGCTAGCGGGGAACACCGGGGAGCTGTTTTTT.

This clonotype was seen repeatedly, ten times or more. The V and J genes are TRBV6-1 and TRBJ1-1; D unresolved. Germline-derived CDR1 and CDR2 are MNHNS and SASEGT. This CDR3 is built from 15 residues. V shed 6 bases and J shed 0 bases, with 14 bases lying between them. The CDR3 nucleotides read TGTGCCAGCAGCGCCTTCAAGGGTGTGAACACTGAAGCTTTCTTT. This translates into CASSAFKGVNTEAFF.

The chain joins TRBV12-3 or TRBV12-4 to TRBJ2-5, with TRBD2 matching over 10 bases. The trim removed 5 bases at V and 1 base at J, leaving 7 bases unmatched. This CDR3 region has 16 residues. The CDR3 DNA sequence: TGTGCCAGCAGTGAAGGATGGACTAGCGGCCAAGAGACCCAGTACTTC. Encoded protein: CASSEGWTSGQETQYF.

At least ten counts were recorded for this clonotype. The chain employs TRBV20-1 and TRBJ2-7; D uncertain. The CDR3 spans 11 residues. The V and J ends lost 5 bases and 3 bases respectively, with 8 bases between them. Looked up from germline, CDR1 is DFQATT and CDR2 is SNEGSKA (reference sequence). CDR3 residues: CSAGYGYEQYF. In nucleotides, the CDR3 is TGCAGTGCTGGGTACGGCTACGAGCAGTACTTC.

This clonotype was counted a single time. V and J are TRBV6-2 or TRBV6-3 and TRBJ1-5; TRBD1 is a possible D gene (5 bases). The CDR3 runs 12 residues. From germline, CDR1 is MNHEY and CDR2 SVGEGT. V lost 7 bases and J lost 8, with 12 bases in between. CDR3 nucleotides: TGTGCCAGCACCCAACAGGCGGAGCCCCAGCATTTT. Its protein product is CASTQQAEPQHF.

The rearrangement links TRBV7-2 to TRBJ2-7, with 13 positions matching TRBD2. The V and J ends lost 0 bases and 10 bases, in that order; junction bases with no gene match: 6. The germline V gene encodes CDR1 SGHTA and CDR2 FQGNSA. The CDR3 has 15 amino acids. This chain's CDR3 is CASSLAGLAGEEQYF. The CDR3, as DNA: TGTGCCAGCAGCTTAGCAGGACTAGCGGGAGAGGAACAGTACTTC.

This clonotype was seen many times. V is TRBV7-6 and J is TRBJ1-2; a possible D gene is TRBD1 (5 bases). Trimming removed 4 bases from V and 14 bases from J, with 23 bases in between. The CDR3 runs 14 residues. Germline V CDR1 and CDR2: SGHVS, FNYEAQ. The CDR3 loop reads CASSSSDRLPRKTF. CDR3 sequence (DNA): TGTGCCAGCAGCTCCTCAGACAGACTCCCGCGTAAGACCTTC. Variable domain in full (rest from reference TRBV7-6 and TRBJ1-2): GAGVSQSPRYKVTKRGQDVALRCDPISGHVSLYWYRQALGQGPEFLTYFNYEAQQDKSGLPNDRFSAERPEGSISTLTIQRTEQRDSAMYRCASSSSDRLPRKTFGSGTRLTVV.

In its sample, this clonotype was seen many times. CDR3 sequence: CSAGFLRDRFNEQYF. The DNA of the CDR3 is TGCAGTGCGGGGTTTCTAAGGGACAGGTTCAACGAGCAGTACTTC. This chain joins TRBV20-1 and TRBJ2-7; 8 positions match TRBD1. The junction had 15 bases not matched to a gene; V was cut back by 6 bases and J by 5 bases. This CDR3 is built from 15 residues. The V gene's germline CDR1 is DFQATT and CDR2 SNEGSKA (reference sequence).

This clonotype was seen ten or more times. As DNA, the CDR3 is TGTGCCAGCAGCTCCCAGGGTAGTGGAACTGAAGCTTTCTTT. It is translated as CASSSQGSGTEAFF. The V call is TRBV13, the J call TRBJ1-1, with D maybe TRBD1 (5 bases). The CDR3 totals 14 residues. V dropped 4 bases and J dropped 5 bases, with 14 bases sitting between them. Looked up from germline, CDR1 is PRHDT and CDR2 is FYEKMQ (reference sequence).

The gene calls are TRBV5-1 and TRBJ2-3; D gene uncertain. The CDR3 consists of 22 residues. Trimming took 0 bases from V and 4 from J, leaving 33 bases between them. In germline, CDR1 is SGHRS, CDR2 YFSETQ. In DNA form, the CDR3 reads TGCGCCAGCAGCTTGGACCCCCCTTTAATTTTCGGCGCTACGGTTCGGGCAGATACGCAGTATTTT. Its translation is CASSLDPPLIFGATVRADTQYF.

This clonotype was recorded at least ten times. CDR3: CSARDTQGRGVNTEAFF. The CDR3 region has the DNA TGCAGTGCTAGAGATACCCAGGGCAGGGGGGTGAACACTGAAGCTTTCTTT. The chain couples TRBV20-1 to TRBJ1-1, with 7 bases that match TRBD1. J gave up 0 bases and V 0 bases, and 10 bases lay outside the gene matches. CDR1 is DFQATT and CDR2 is SNEGSKA in the germline V gene (reference sequence). The CDR3 runs to 17 residues.

This clonotype was counted at least ten times. The chain joins TRBV15 to TRBJ1-5; tentatively, D is TRBD1 (5 bases). CDR1 and CDR2 (germline): LNHNV, YYDKDF (reference sequence). This CDR3 region has 15 residues. Trimming pared 0 bases from V and 1 base from J, leaving 7 bases between. The DNA for the CDR3 is TGTGCCACCAGCAGAGAGTCAGGGAGCAATCAGCCCCAGCATTTT. Residues: CATSRESGSNQPQHF.

This clonotype has ten or more counts. The chain links TRBV6-2 or TRBV6-3 to TRBJ2-4; a weak D match, TRBD1 (6 bases). The CDR3 has 14 residues. Per the germline V gene, CDR1 is MNHEY and CDR2 is SVGEGT. Trimming shortened V by 5 bases and J by 8 bases, and 16 bases separated the two germline ends. CDR3 region: CASSQTGDLDIQYF. CDR3 bases: TGTGCCAGCAGTCAGACAGGAGATTTGGACATTCAGTACTTC.

This clonotype was seen at least ten times. V gene TRBV28 combines with J gene TRBJ1-3; D call uncertain. The V end lost 3 bases, the J end lost 0 bases, and 12 bases lay between the germline ends. CDR3 length: 16 amino acids. Germline V gives CDR1 MDHEN, CDR2 SYDVKM. The CDR3 nucleotides are TGTGCCAGCAGTTTCCCGGGCCGATACTCTGGAAACACCATATATTTT. Its translation is CASSFPGRYSGNTIYF.

This clonotype was counted only a few times. This chain joins TRBV3-1 and TRBJ2-5; TRBD1 matches 7 bases. With V trimmed by 4 bases and J by 3 bases, 8 bases remained unmatched. This CDR3 region has 15 residues. The germline CDR1 and CDR2 sequences are LGHDT and YNNKEL (reference sequence). DNA for the CDR3: TGTGCCAGCAGCCGATCGGACAGGCGGGAAGAGACCCAGTACTTC. Its translation: CASSRSDRREETQYF.

This clonotype has ten or more counts. The chain is built from TRBV12-3 or TRBV12-4 and TRBJ2-5; D is undetermined. This CDR3 contains 15 residues. Deletions cut 6 bases from V and 4 bases from J, with 18 bases between. The CDR3 protein is CASRLGSTSGETQYF. In nucleotides, the CDR3 is TGTGCCAGCAGGCTAGGGTCGACCTCTGGAGAGACCCAGTACTTC.

This clonotype was recorded many times. The V gene is TRBV12-5, the J gene TRBJ1-5, with D possibly TRBD1 on 6 matching bases. The CDR3 is 15 residues long. V lost 4 bases and J lost 2, with 12 bases in between. Germline V gene lookup returns CDR1 LGHNT and CDR2 FRNRAP. The DNA of the CDR3 is TGTGCTAGTGGTTGGGGGACATCGGGCAATCAGCCCCAGCATTTT. Encoded protein: CASGWGTSGNQPQHF.

This clonotype was recorded at least ten times. The chain links TRBV4-1 to TRBJ1-5, with D hard to call. Between the trimmed V and J ends, which lost 6 bases and 2 bases, there was a span of 14 bases. CDR3 length: 15 residues. Looked up from germline, CDR1 is MGHRA and CDR2 is YSYEKL. The CDR3 region has the DNA TGCGCCAGCAGACCGGACGGCTTTGGCAATCAGCCCCAGCATTTT. Translated, it gives CASRPDGFGNQPQHF.